This T cell receptor beta chain was identified during a study of technical replicates of blood from several donors. Some clones are missing from TCRdb's copy, which holds only in-frame ones; the method was immunoSEQ multiplex PCR. This sample yields 60,000 to 90,000 clones, of which over 90% are seen a single time; 0.25% to 0.3% belongs to the top ten. V lost 2 bases and J lost 0, with 7 bases in between. This CDR3 has 15 residues. Germline V gene data show CDR1 as WNHNN and CDR2 as SYGVQD (reference sequence). This receptor was obtained from a human donor in good health. The material sequenced was T cells isolated from PBMCs. The rearrangement links TRBV10-1 to TRBJ2-2; D not resolved. The CDR3 region is CASSEGRANTGELFF. The CDR3 DNA reads as TGCGCCAGCAGTGAGGGTCGAGCGAACACCGGGGAGCTGTTTTTT.